This TCR beta chain came from a study of blood T cell repertoires in COVID-19. Whole-study context: Acute-phase and convalescent COVID-19 samples originated in the United States, Italy and Spain. PBMCs, B-cell-depleted T cells, or T cells were the source of the cDNA or gDNA that made up the material.

Only in-frame clones appear in the TCRdb table, and some are missing; sequencing was by immunoSEQ multiplex PCR. The sample consists of almost 200,000 clones, roughly 90% of them appearing once. Adults between roughly 18 and 95 years of age took part from 20 to 25 US areas. Cohort 3 recovery required two negative PCRs, clearance, or symptom resolution. CDR1 is KGHSH, CDR2 LQKENI, per germline. Trimming took 1 base from V and 8 from J, leaving 17 bases between them. This CDR3 contains 15 residues. The sample was PBMCs or T cells enriched from blood (not recorded which). The chain carries TRBV18 and TRBJ1-2; possible D gene TRBD1, 5 bases. This TCR was sampled from a woman under 30 who had recovered from COVID-19. The CDR3 spells CASSPLRGRERGYTF. CDR3 nucleotide sequence: TGTGCCAGCTCACCACTGCGGGGCAGGGAGAGGGGCTACACCTTC.